These T cell receptor beta chains were read from a single sample in a study of cytomegalovirus exposure and HLA in healthy donors. Sequencing used immunoSEQ multiplex PCR; TCRdb keeps in-frame clones, though not all of them. The table has roughly 93,000 clones, over 75% seen once. Sequencing was done on a sample of PBMCs. Every receptor here comes from a man younger than 40 in good health and CMV-seronegative. Each CDR3 is given with its conserved first and last residue. The order of the fields is D gene, clone size, CDR3 length, J gene, V gene, CDR3 DNA, CDR3 protein. The D gene is left open where the match is weak. Not all rows give a size; the values are once, few, many and, for expanded clones, a class.

NA | NA | 14 | TRBJ1-6 | TRBV25-1 | TGTGCCAGCAGTCAGAGGCAGTTTAATTCACCCCTCCACTTT | CASSQRQFNSPLHF
NA | NA | 11 | TRBJ2-7 | TRBV20-1 | TGCAGTGCCGGGTCCGTCTACGAGCAGTACTTC | CSAGSVYEQYF
NA | few | 15 | TRBJ2-1 | TRBV5-6 | TGTGCCAGCAGCTTGGTCTGGGGGCCCTACAATGAGCAGTTCTTC | CASSLVWGPYNEQFF
NA | NA | 18 | TRBJ2-3 | TRBV27 | TGTGCCAGCAGTTTACGTGTGTCTAGAGGAGTGAGCACAGATACGCAGTATTTT | CASSLRVSRGVSTDTQYF
TRBD2 | once | 16 | TRBJ2-5 | TRBV9 | TGTGCCAGCAGCGTAGAAGCGGGAGGGAATCAAGAGACCCAGTACTTC | CASSVEAGGNQETQYF
NA | NA | 14 | TRBJ2-3 | TRBV28 | TGTGCCAGCACCAACCCAGGGTTCACAGATACGCAGTATTTT | CASTNPGFTDTQYF
NA | NA | 13 | TRBJ2-5 | TRBV6-6 | TGTGCCAGCAGTGGGGGACTCCAAGAGACCCAGTACTTC | CASSGGLQETQYF
NA | NA | 18 | TRBJ1-3 | TRBV21-1 | TGTGCCAGCAGCGGCCTCGAGGGGGACAGGCGCTCTGGAAACACCATATATTTT | CASSGLEGDRRSGNTIYF
NA | NA | 14 | TRBJ1-1 | TRBV19 | TGTGCCAGTACCTGGGACAACCTGAACACTGAAGCTTTCTTT | CASTWDNLNTEAFF
NA | NA | 14 | TRBJ2-3 | TRBV9 | TGTGCCAGCAGCCCGATCTTAGGGGGAGATACGCAGTATTTT | CASSPILGGDTQYF
TRBD2 | NA | 14 | TRBJ2-7 | TRBV5-1 | TGCGCCAGCAGCCGTTTGCGGGAGGGCCCCGAGCAGTACTTC | CASSRLREGPEQYF
NA | NA | 15 | TRBJ1-6 | TRBV5-4 | TGTGCCAGCAGCCCCGAGAGGACCTATAATTCACCCCTCCACTTT | CASSPERTYNSPLHF
NA | NA | 13 | TRBJ1-2 | TRBV28 | TGTGCCAGCCAACCCGGGACATACTCTGGCTACACCTTC | CASQPGTYSGYTF
TRBD1 | once | 14 | TRBJ1-5 | TRBV28 | TGTGCCAGCAGTTACGACAGGGCGGATCAGCCCCAGCATTTT | CASSYDRADQPQHF
NA | NA | 13 | TRBJ2-5 | TRBV5-1 | TGCGCCAGCAGCTTGGGTGTGCGAGAGACCCAGTACTTC | CASSLGVRETQYF
TRBD1 | few | 15 | TRBJ1-1 | TRBV7-9 | TGTGCCAGCGCGGTACCGGGACAGTTTGGAACTGAAGCTTTCTTT | CASAVPGQFGTEAFF
NA | NA | 14 | TRBJ2-2 | TRBV19 | TGTGCCAGCGGCCAGGGAAGCGACACCGGGGAGCTGTTTTTT | CASGQGSDTGELFF
TRBD2 | once | 15 | TRBJ2-2 | TRBV2 | TGTGCCAGCAGTGTAGCGGGAGGAGGCACCGGGGAGCTGTTTTTT | CASSVAGGGTGELFF
NA | NA | 14 | TRBJ2-7 | TRBV2 | TGTGCCAGCAGCCCTTGGACAGAACCTACCGAGCAGTACTTC | CASSPWTEPTEQYF
TRBD1 | NA | 17 | TRBJ1-2 | TRBV27 | TGTGCCAGCAGTTTATCTGCAGGGGGCCGGATTAACTATGGCTACACCTTC | CASSLSAGGRINYGYTF
NA | NA | 14 | TRBJ2-5 | TRBV9 | TGTGCCAGCAGCGTAGACAGGGATAGGGAGACCCAGTACTTC | CASSVDRDRETQYF
NA | NA | 12 | TRBJ2-5 | TRBV5-1 | TGCGCCAGCAGCGCGAGCCAAGAGACCCAGTACTTC | CASSASQETQYF
NA | NA | 13 | TRBJ1-1 | TRBV5-6 | TGTGCCAGCAGCTTGTGGCAGGGAACTGAAGCCTTCTTT | CASSLWQGTEAFF
NA | NA | 14 | TRBJ2-7 | TRBV6-5 | TGTGCCAGCAGTTACCGGGAGCTACACTACGAGCAGTACTTC | CASSYRELHYEQYF
NA | NA | 14 | TRBJ1-4 | TRBV6-5 | TGTGCCAGCAGCCCGGGAGGTTGGGTTGAAAAACTGTTTTTT | CASSPGGWVEKLFF
NA | NA | 14 | TRBJ2-3 | TRBV9 | TGTGCCAGCAGCGTTGGAATGGAGTGGGATACGCAGTATTTT | CASSVGMEWDTQYF
TRBD2 | NA | 15 | TRBJ2-1 | TRBV29-1 | TGCAGCGTCGCCGGACTAGCGGGGAAATACAATGAGCAGTTCTTC | CSVAGLAGKYNEQFF
TRBD2 | once | 17 | TRBJ2-1 | TRBV4-1 | TGCGCCAGCAGCCAAGAAGGCGGGAGGGCCCTCAACAATGAGCAGTTCTTC | CASSQEGGRALNNEQFF
TRBD1 | NA | 14 | TRBJ1-5 | TRBV19 | TGTGCCAGTAGTCCGACAGGGGGCAGGCAGCCCCAGCATTTT | CASSPTGGRQPQHF
NA | NA | 14 | TRBJ1-1 | TRBV6-5 | TGTGCCAGCAGGTCGGGCGTAGGGGTCACTGAAGCTTTCTTT | CASRSGVGVTEAFF
TRBD2 | NA | 17 | TRBJ2-7 | TRBV10-3 | TGTGCCATCAGTGTCGGGACTAGCGGGGGTAGCTCCTACGAGCAGTACTTC | CAISVGTSGGSSYEQYF
NA | NA | 10 | TRBJ1-2 | TRBV29-1 | TGCAGCGTCGCGGACTATGGCTACACCTTC | CSVADYGYTF
NA | NA | 14 | TRBJ1-2 | TRBV19 | TGTGCCAGTAGTGCCCGCAGGGGTGGAGATGGCTACACCTTC | CASSARRGGDGYTF
NA | NA | 13 | TRBJ1-2 | TRBV5-1 | TGCGCCAGCAGCATCGACAGCTATGGGGGCTACACCTTC | CASSIDSYGGYTF
NA | NA | 13 | TRBJ2-3 | TRBV5-4 | TGTGCCAGCAGCGTAGACCGGTCGGGTACGCAGTATTTT | CASSVDRSGTQYF
TRBD1 | few | 15 | TRBJ1-5 | TRBV6-5 | TGTGCCAGCAGTTACTCGACAGGGCGCGATCAGCCCCAGCATTTT | CASSYSTGRDQPQHF
NA | NA | 12 | TRBJ1-1 | TRBV29-1 | TGCAGCGTTGCCAGGGGCGACGCCGAAGCTTTCTTT | CSVARGDAEAFF
NA | once | 16 | TRBJ2-3 | TRBV12-5 | TGTGCTAGTGGTTTGGGACTATCACCCAGCACAGATACGCAGTATTTT | CASGLGLSPSTDTQYF
TRBD1 | few | 17 | TRBJ2-6 | TRBV5-1 | TGCGCCAGCACTCCGACAGGGGCCAACTCTGGGGCCAACGTCCTGACTTTC | CASTPTGANSGANVLTF
TRBD2 | NA | 14 | TRBJ2-3 | TRBV27 | TGTGCCAGCAAGGGACTAGCGGGGGCAGATACGCAGTATTTT | CASKGLAGADTQYF
NA | NA | 14 | TRBJ1-1 | TRBV2 | TGTGCCAGCAGTAATCAGGGCGGGAGGACTGAAGCTTTCTTT | CASSNQGGRTEAFF